Following are 12 T cell receptor beta chains from one sample sequenced in a study of T cell responses to AZD1222 COVID-19 vaccine. Using immunoSEQ multiplex PCR, the repertoire was profiled, and TCRdb retains in-frame clones only, with some absent. This sample has under 150,000 clones, with roughly 89% found just once. The material sequenced was peripheral blood, taken on day 0 of AZD1222 vaccination. These receptors were collected from an adult in good health.

The chain is built from TRBV27 and TRBJ1-2; D perhaps matches TRBD1 (6 bases). The germline V and J ends were trimmed by 8 bases and 4 bases, with 17 bases remaining between them. Germline V gene lookup returns CDR1 MNHEY and CDR2 SMNVEV (reference sequence). CDR3 length: 14 residues. The CDR3 DNA reads as TGTGCCAGCTCCACCCCAGGGGCCTTCTATGGCTACACCTTC. This codes for CASSTPGAFYGYTF.

The chain is built from TRBV6-5 and TRBJ1-2; perhaps TRBD1 as D (5 bases). The germline CDR1 and CDR2 sequences are MNHEY and SVGAGI. Trimming took 10 bases from V and 4 from J, leaving 16 bases between them. This CDR3 region has 13 residues. In nucleotides, the CDR3 is TGTGCCACCAGCTGGGGGGTGGTCTATGGCTACACCTTC. This gives the protein CATSWGVVYGYTF.

This clone showed up just a few times. The chain's CDR3 is CASTPRGSEKLFF. As DNA, the CDR3 is TGTGCCAGCACCCCCCGGGGCAGTGAAAAACTGTTTTTT. The rearrangement uses TRBV12-3 or TRBV12-4 and TRBJ1-4, with D perhaps matching TRBD1 (5 bases). V lost 7 bases to trimming and J lost 7 bases, with 13 bases between them. This CDR3 region has 13 residues.

The chain couples TRBV6-5 to TRBJ1-4, with D uncertain. The CDR3 has 14 amino acids. The ends were cut back, 9 bases at V and 3 bases at J, with 14 bases in the middle. The V gene's germline CDR1 is MNHEY and CDR2 SVGAGI. The CDR3 loop reads CASDRAYANEKLFF. The CDR3 DNA is TGTGCCAGTGATAGGGCGTACGCTAATGAAAAACTGTTTTTT.

The V call is TRBV6-5, the J call TRBJ1-1; 7 nucleotides match TRBD1. The CDR3 is 15 amino acids. J was trimmed by 5 bases and V by 2 bases; bases with no gene match: 8. The germline V gene has CDR1 MNHEY and CDR2 SVGAGI. The DNA for the CDR3 is TGTGCCAGCAGTTACCAAGGGGGCTTGGGGACTGAAGCTTTCTTT. Its protein product is CASSYQGGLGTEAFF.

The chain carries TRBV4-3 and TRBJ1-1; a weak D match, TRBD1 (6 bases). Trimming left V 1 base short and J 5 bases short, with 17 bases between. The length of the CDR3 is 16 residues. Per germline, CDR1 LGHNA and CDR2 YSLEER. The CDR3 here is CASSQGLGHPNTEAFF. In DNA form, the CDR3 reads TGCGCCAGCAGCCAAGGATTGGGACACCCTAATACTGAAGCTTTCTTT.

CDR3 region: CAWQKPGGQPGYTF. For the CDR3, the DNA is TGTGCCTGGCAGAAACCGGGAGGGCAGCCAGGCTACACCTTC. The chain recombines TRBV7-9 with TRBJ1-2; no clear D gene. V lost 11 bases to trimming and J lost 8 bases, with 24 bases between them. The V gene's germline CDR1 is SEHNR and CDR2 FQNEAQ (reference sequence). The CDR3 extends over 14 amino acids.

The V and J genes are TRBV11-2 and TRBJ2-7; TRBD2 matches at 7 bases. The V gene end was trimmed by 5 bases and the J gene end by 7 bases; junction bases not matched to a gene: 11. Germline CDR1 SGHAT, CDR2 FQNNGV. This CDR3 contains 14 residues. The CDR3 region has the DNA TGTGCCAGCAGCCCCCCCGCGCGGGAGCAGGAGCAGTACTTC. Its protein is CASSPPAREQEQYF. Full variable domain (rest looked up from reference TRBV11-2 and TRBJ2-7): EAGVAQSPRYKIIEKRQSVAFWCNPISGHATLYWYQQILGQGPKLLIQFQNNGVVDDSQLPKDRFSAERLKGVDSTLKIQPAKLEDSAVYLCASSPPAREQEQYFGPGTRLTVT.

This clone was found once. This sequence joins TRBV7-9 and TRBJ1-5, with TRBD1 identical over 7 bases. Losses at the gene ends were 5 bases for V and 0 bases for J; bases not matched to a gene: 7. CDR3 length: 16 amino acids. The germline V gene has CDR1 SEHNR and CDR2 FQNEAQ (reference sequence). In DNA form, the CDR3 reads TGTGCCAGCAGCCCGGGACAGACTTATAGCAATCAGCCCCAGCATTTT. Residues: CASSPGQTYSNQPQHF. Based on the CDR3 plus reference TRBV7-9 and TRBJ1-5, the full variable domain is DTGVSQNPRHKITKRGQNVTFRCDPISEHNRLYWYRQTLGQGPEFLTYFQNEAQLEKSRLLSDRFSAERPKGSFSTLEIQRTEQGDSAMYLCASSPGQTYSNQPQHFGDGTRLSIL.

This rearrangement joins TRBV3-1 (or the pseudogene TRBV3-2) to TRBJ1-4; the D is unclear. The CDR3 is made up of 15 amino acids. Trimming removed 0 bases at V and 8 bases at J, with 13 bases between. The germline gives CDR1 LGHDT, CDR2 YNNKEL (reference sequence). The chain's CDR3 is CASSQETNLGEKLFF. CDR3 in DNA: TGTGCCAGCAGCCAAGAGACTAACCTAGGAGAAAAACTGTTTTTT.

This chain uses TRBV9 with TRBJ2-5; weak D call: TRBD2 (5 bases). Trimming cost V 0 bases and J 4 bases, with 13 bases left between them. The CDR3 is made up of 15 amino acids. CDR1 and CDR2 (germline): SGDLS, YYNGEE. The CDR3 sequence: CASSVAGREGETQYF. In DNA, the CDR3 is TGTGCCAGCAGCGTAGCTGGGAGAGAAGGAGAGACCCAGTACTTC.

J is TRBJ1-1 and V is TRBV10-2; D gene ambiguous. Trimming took off 2 bases at V and 0 bases at J, with 10 bases between the two ends. The CDR3 is 15 amino acids. Germline-derived CDR1 and CDR2 are WSHSY and SAAADI. The CDR3 DNA follows: TGCGCCAGCAGTGAGCCAAAACTCTTGAACACTGAAGCTTTCTTT. Protein: CASSEPKLLNTEAFF.